The sequence of this TCR beta chain was determined in a study of OX40 agonist ivuxolimab in advanced cancers. As for the study in general: Patients were given ivuxolimab, an antibody that agonizes OX40 (CD134).

TCRdb's copy holds only in-frame clones and misses some; the assay was immunoSEQ multiplex PCR. This sample has fewer than 25,000 clones, with around four fifths found just once. This clone has just one count. Antigen unknown. Germline CDR1 is SGDLS and CDR2 is YYNGEE. The length of the CDR3 is 16 residues. Trimming cost V 4 bases and J 4 bases; bases outside gene matches: 9. The study, taken as a whole, reports: The study found that CD8+ T cells averaged more expanded clones than CD4+. Both blood CD4+ and CD8+ T cells showed clonal growth by week 6 at 0.1 to 3.0 mg/kg.

This TCR was sampled from an adult with an advanced solid tumor such as melanoma, head and neck, liver or kidney cancer. The material was CD4+ or CD8+ T cells sorted from blood, obtained in a trial of the OX40 agonist ivuxolimab. J is TRBJ2-5 and V is TRBV9, with 11 nucleotides matching TRBD2. The CDR3 DNA reads TGTGCCAGCAGCCCCAGACCCGGGACTAGCGGAGAGACCCAGTACTTC. Protein product: CASSPRPGTSGETQYF.